These T cell receptor beta chains were read from a single sample in a study of cytomegalovirus exposure and HLA in healthy donors. The assay was immunoSEQ multiplex PCR, and TCRdb's table has in-frame clones only and misses some. This table holds some 100,000 clones, around 70% found once. The sequencing input was PBMCs. These receptors were collected from a woman in her fifties or sixties in good health and CMV-seropositive. Both conserved end residues are part of each CDR3. A D gene is named only where the DNA matches it firmly. Only part of the rows carry a size: once, few, many, or a class if the clone is expanded.

d_gene: TRBD2; abundance: -; j_gene: TRBJ2-7; v_gene: TRBV10-3; CDR3aa: CAISGRGTSGTYEQYF; CDR3nt: TGTGCCATCAGTGGTCGCGGGACTAGCGGAACCTACGAGCAGTACTTC
d_gene: -; abundance: -; j_gene: TRBJ1-1; v_gene: TRBV4-3; CDR3aa: CASSQDFFRDLNTEAFF; CDR3nt: TGCGCCAGCAGCCAAGATTTCTTCAGAGACTTAAACACTGAAGCTTTCTTT
d_gene: TRBD2; abundance: few; j_gene: TRBJ2-7; v_gene: TRBV18; CDR3aa: CASSPNGGAYEQYF; CDR3nt: TGTGCCAGCTCACCGAACGGGGGGGCTTACGAGCAGTACTTC
d_gene: TRBD1; abundance: -; j_gene: TRBJ1-4; v_gene: TRBV5-4; CDR3aa: CASSSQGVREKLFF; CDR3nt: TGTGCCAGCAGCTCGCAGGGGGTTAGGGAAAAACTGTTTTTT
d_gene: TRBD1; abundance: -; j_gene: TRBJ1-2; v_gene: TRBV10-3; CDR3aa: CAISAWDRENYGYTF; CDR3nt: TGTGCCATCAGTGCTTGGGACAGGGAAAACTATGGCTACACCTTC
d_gene: TRBD1; abundance: -; j_gene: TRBJ1-2; v_gene: TRBV25-1; CDR3aa: CASRGQGEGAYTF; CDR3nt: TGTGCCAGCAGAGGACAGGGAGAAGGAGCCTACACCTTC
d_gene: -; abundance: -; j_gene: TRBJ2-2; v_gene: TRBV6-1; CDR3aa: CASSESGASDTGELFF; CDR3nt: TGTGCCAGCAGTGAATCAGGGGCCAGCGACACCGGGGAGCTGTTTTTT
d_gene: TRBD1; abundance: -; j_gene: TRBJ1-5; v_gene: TRBV12-5; CDR3aa: CASGFNPGQQFNQPQHF; CDR3nt: TGTGCTAGTGGTTTTAATCCGGGACAGCAGTTCAATCAGCCCCAGCATTTT
d_gene: -; abundance: once; j_gene: TRBJ1-1; v_gene: TRBV7-2; CDR3aa: CASSSHPQGSGTEAFF; CDR3nt: TGTGCCAGCAGCTCACACCCGCAGGGGAGTGGCACTGAAGCTTTCTTT
d_gene: -; abundance: -; j_gene: TRBJ2-6; v_gene: TRBV19; CDR3aa: CASSTRDTSSGANVLTF; CDR3nt: TGTGCCAGTAGTACCAGGGACACGAGCTCTGGGGCCAACGTCCTGACTTTC
d_gene: -; abundance: -; j_gene: TRBJ2-7; v_gene: TRBV6-1; CDR3aa: CASGTAEWQYF; CDR3nt: TGTGCCAGCGGAACAGCGGAGTGGCAGTACTTC
d_gene: -; abundance: -; j_gene: TRBJ1-1; v_gene: TRBV7-9; CDR3aa: CASSLANRERAFF; CDR3nt: TGTGCCAGCAGCTTAGCGAACAGGGAGAGAGCTTTCTTT
d_gene: -; abundance: -; j_gene: TRBJ2-5; v_gene: TRBV2; CDR3aa: CASSAAGTKETQYF; CDR3nt: TGTGCCAGCAGTGCGGCGGGAACAAAAGAGACCCAGTACTTC
d_gene: TRBD1; abundance: -; j_gene: TRBJ1-2; v_gene: TRBV4-1; CDR3aa: CASSQDNVGTGGYGYTF; CDR3nt: TGCGCCAGCAGCCAAGATAATGTCGGGACAGGGGGCTATGGCTACACCTTC
d_gene: -; abundance: once; j_gene: TRBJ2-3; v_gene: TRBV29-1; CDR3aa: CSVNTGTDTQYF; CDR3nt: TGCAGCGTTAATACGGGCACAGATACGCAGTATTTT
d_gene: -; abundance: few; j_gene: TRBJ1-1; v_gene: TRBV29-1; CDR3aa: CINKRIYRGGETDTQNTEAFF; CDR3nt: TGCATCAACAAGCGGATCTATAGGGGGGGGGAAACCGACACGCAGAACACTGAAGCTTTCTTT
d_gene: TRBD1; abundance: -; j_gene: TRBJ1-1; v_gene: TRBV7-2; CDR3aa: CASSPRGRDTEAFF; CDR3nt: TGTGCCAGCAGCCCCAGGGGGCGCGACACTGAAGCTTTCTTT
d_gene: TRBD1; abundance: few; j_gene: TRBJ1-2; v_gene: TRBV4-1; CDR3aa: CASSQTPPRTGAGYGYTF; CDR3nt: TGCGCCAGCAGCCAAACCCCGCCTAGGACAGGGGCGGGTTATGGCTACACCTTC
d_gene: TRBD1; abundance: -; j_gene: TRBJ1-2; v_gene: TRBV5-6; CDR3aa: CASSLARGVAYGYTF; CDR3nt: TGTGCCAGCAGCTTGGCCAGGGGGGTAGCGTATGGCTACACCTTC
d_gene: -; abundance: -; j_gene: TRBJ1-1; v_gene: TRBV27; CDR3aa: CASSAGVYTEAFF; CDR3nt: TGTGCCAGCAGTGCAGGGGTATACACTGAAGCTTTCTTT
d_gene: TRBD2; abundance: -; j_gene: TRBJ2-7; v_gene: TRBV7-9; CDR3aa: CASSQDRTSGVGEQYF; CDR3nt: TGTGCCAGCAGCCAGGATAGGACTAGCGGGGTTGGCGAGCAGTACTTC
d_gene: TRBD2; abundance: -; j_gene: TRBJ2-3; v_gene: TRBV9; CDR3aa: CASSPSSRGGGAITQYF; CDR3nt: TGTGCCAGCAGCCCAAGTTCCCGGGGCGGGGGTGCGATAACGCAGTATTTT
d_gene: -; abundance: -; j_gene: TRBJ2-3; v_gene: TRBV5-1; CDR3aa: CASSLGGPDTQYF; CDR3nt: TGCGCCAGCAGCTTGGGGGGGCCAGATACGCAGTATTTT
d_gene: -; abundance: -; j_gene: TRBJ2-7; v_gene: TRBV4-1; CDR3aa: CASSQGQESYEQYF; CDR3nt: TGCGCCAGCAGCCAGGGACAAGAAAGTTACGAGCAGTACTTC
d_gene: -; abundance: -; j_gene: TRBJ2-1; v_gene: TRBV11-2; CDR3aa: CASSSRHNEQFF; CDR3nt: TGTGCCAGCAGTTCCAGGCACAATGAGCAGTTCTTC
d_gene: TRBD2; abundance: -; j_gene: TRBJ2-3; v_gene: TRBV5-1; CDR3aa: CASSLLGLAEFTDTQYF; CDR3nt: TGCGCCAGCAGCTTGTTGGGACTAGCGGAATTCACAGATACGCAGTATTTT
d_gene: TRBD1; abundance: -; j_gene: TRBJ2-7; v_gene: TRBV4-3; CDR3aa: CASSQVRQGPYEQYF; CDR3nt: TGCGCCAGCAGCCAAGTAAGACAGGGCCCCTACGAGCAGTACTTC
d_gene: TRBD1; abundance: -; j_gene: TRBJ1-2; v_gene: TRBV10-3; CDR3aa: CAISESSAGGGYGYTF; CDR3nt: TGTGCCATCAGTGAGTCCAGTGCAGGGGGAGGCTATGGCTACACCTTC
d_gene: -; abundance: -; j_gene: TRBJ2-7; v_gene: TRBV28; CDR3aa: CASRRGDLGPYEQYF; CDR3nt: TGTGCCAGCAGACGCGGGGACTTGGGTCCCTACGAGCAGTACTTC
d_gene: -; abundance: -; j_gene: TRBJ1-2; v_gene: TRBV27; CDR3aa: CASSLSGGLGGYTF; CDR3nt: TGTGCCAGCAGTTTGTCAGGAGGTTTAGGAGGCTACACCTTC
d_gene: TRBD2; abundance: -; j_gene: TRBJ2-7; v_gene: TRBV28; CDR3aa: CASSPTSGRTLGQYF; CDR3nt: TGTGCCAGCAGTCCGACTAGCGGGAGGACCCTAGGGCAGTACTTC
d_gene: -; abundance: -; j_gene: TRBJ1-1; v_gene: TRBV7-9; CDR3aa: CASSFQGGVPEAFF; CDR3nt: TGTGCCAGCAGCTTTCAGGGCGGCGTCCCTGAAGCTTTCTTT
d_gene: TRBD1; abundance: -; j_gene: TRBJ1-2; v_gene: TRBV4-1; CDR3aa: CASTQTGADGYTF; CDR3nt: TGCGCCAGCACCCAAACAGGGGCGGATGGCTACACCTTC
d_gene: TRBD2; abundance: few; j_gene: TRBJ2-1; v_gene: TRBV7-9; CDR3aa: CASSSSGGLNEQFF; CDR3nt: TGTGCCAGCAGCTCTAGCGGGGGGCTCAATGAGCAGTTCTTC
d_gene: TRBD2; abundance: -; j_gene: TRBJ2-3; v_gene: TRBV7-9; CDR3aa: CASSLKLAETDTQYF; CDR3nt: TGTGCCAGCAGCTTAAAACTAGCGGAAACAGATACGCAGTATTTT
d_gene: -; abundance: -; j_gene: TRBJ1-1; v_gene: TRBV7-2; CDR3aa: CASSWTMNTEAFF; CDR3nt: TGTGCCAGCAGTTGGACAATGAACACTGAAGCTTTCTTT
d_gene: TRBD1; abundance: -; j_gene: TRBJ2-6; v_gene: TRBV10-1; CDR3aa: CASSESRGGQSGANVLTF; CDR3nt: TGCGCCAGCAGTGAGTCCAGAGGGGGCCAATCTGGGGCCAACGTCCTGACTTTC
d_gene: -; abundance: -; j_gene: TRBJ1-4; v_gene: TRBV19; CDR3aa: CASNGIGAENEKLFF; CDR3nt: TGTGCCAGTAATGGGATAGGGGCGGAAAATGAAAAACTGTTTTTT
d_gene: -; abundance: once; j_gene: TRBJ2-7; v_gene: TRBV4-2; CDR3aa: CASSQDPSGPYEQYF; CDR3nt: TGTGCCAGCAGCCAAGACCCTTCAGGGCCCTACGAGCAGTACTTC
d_gene: -; abundance: few; j_gene: TRBJ2-5; v_gene: TRBV29-1; CDR3aa: CSVETKGEGTQYF; CDR3nt: TGCAGCGTTGAAACTAAGGGAGAAGGGACCCAGTACTTC
d_gene: -; abundance: -; j_gene: TRBJ2-5; v_gene: TRBV6-6; CDR3aa: CASSVLQETQYF; CDR3nt: TGTGCCAGCAGCGTATTACAAGAGACCCAGTACTTC
d_gene: TRBD1; abundance: few; j_gene: TRBJ1-5; v_gene: TRBV28; CDR3aa: CASIVQGNQPQHF; CDR3nt: TGTGCCAGCATCGTACAGGGGAATCAGCCCCAGCATTTT
d_gene: -; abundance: -; j_gene: TRBJ1-2; v_gene: TRBV7-9; CDR3aa: CASSLSAGTYGYTF; CDR3nt: TGTGCCAGCAGCTTATCGGCAGGGACATATGGCTACACCTTC
d_gene: -; abundance: -; j_gene: TRBJ1-2; v_gene: TRBV4-3; CDR3aa: CASSQDWRRTNIGYTF; CDR3nt: TGCGCCAGCAGCCAAGATTGGAGGCGGACCAATATCGGCTACACCTTC
d_gene: TRBD1; abundance: -; j_gene: TRBJ1-4; v_gene: TRBV2; CDR3aa: CASSPADRGSEKLFF; CDR3nt: TGTGCCAGCAGTCCTGCGGACAGGGGGAGCGAAAAACTGTTTTTT
d_gene: TRBD1; abundance: -; j_gene: TRBJ1-4; v_gene: TRBV5-1; CDR3aa: CASSLAADRAEKLFF; CDR3nt: TGCGCCAGCAGCTTGGCTGCCGACAGGGCTGAAAAACTGTTTTTT
d_gene: TRBD1; abundance: -; j_gene: TRBJ1-5; v_gene: TRBV5-8; CDR3aa: CASSVGQGGDQPQHF; CDR3nt: TGTGCCAGCAGCGTCGGACAGGGGGGGGATCAGCCCCAGCATTTT
d_gene: TRBD1; abundance: few; j_gene: TRBJ1-2; v_gene: TRBV7-2; CDR3aa: CASSSLYGDRGRHDGYTF; CDR3nt: TGTGCCAGCAGCTCGCTATACGGCGACAGGGGGCGTCACGATGGCTACACCTTC